The next 21 T cell receptor beta chains were all read from a single sample in a study of cytomegalovirus exposure and HLA in healthy donors. Generated by immunoSEQ multiplex PCR, the TCRdb table keeps only in-frame clones and is missing some. The sample shows fewer than 200,000 clones, about 90% of them seen only once. The sample was PBMCs. These receptors were collected from a woman younger than 30 in good health and CMV-seropositive.

The chain combines TRBV5-1 with TRBJ1-1; 10 bases align to TRBD1. CDR1 and CDR2 from the germline V gene are SGHRS and YFSETQ. The CDR3 consists of 15 residues. The ends lost 4 bases at V and 4 bases at J; junction bases unmatched: 7. The CDR3 sequence is CASSLDGQGGTEAFF. The CDR3 DNA reads TGCGCCAGCAGCCTTGACGGACAGGGGGGCACTGAAGCTTTCTTT.

The chain has TRBV9 and TRBJ2-2; D is perhaps TRBD1 (6 bases). Trimming cost V 2 bases and J 2 bases, with 13 bases left between them. The germline V gene encodes CDR1 SGDLS and CDR2 YYNGEE. CDR3 length: 16 residues. Here the CDR3 reads CASSVTGSSNTGELFF. CDR3 in DNA: TGTGCCAGCAGCGTCACAGGGAGCTCCAACACCGGGGAGCTGTTTTTT.

Only a few counts were recorded for this clone. The V call is TRBV6-1, the J call TRBJ2-7, with D unclear. The CDR3 has 12 amino acids. CDR1 MNHNS and CDR2 SASEGT come from the germline V gene. Trimming removed 6 bases from V and 3 bases from J, with 9 bases in between. CDR3 nucleotides: TGTGCCAGCAGGGGCTTATACTACGAGCAGTACTTC. Translating it yields CASRGLYYEQYF.

The V and J genes are TRBV9 and TRBJ2-3; D perhaps matches TRBD2 (7 bases). Deletions cut 0 bases from V and 6 bases from J, with 11 bases between. Germline CDR1 SGDLS, CDR2 YYNGEE. The CDR3 totals 14 residues. CDR3 sequence reads: CASSVEGGGDTQYF. The DNA of the CDR3 is TGTGCCAGCAGCGTAGAAGGGGGAGGGGATACGCAGTATTTT.

The chain links TRBV18 to TRBJ2-7; 7 bases agree with TRBD2. Per germline, CDR1 KGHSH and CDR2 LQKENI. The CDR3 runs 15 residues. With V trimmed by 6 bases and J by 0 bases, 8 bases remained unmatched. This CDR3 reads CASSREKEGSYEQYF. The CDR3 region has the DNA TGTGCCAGCTCGCGGGAGAAGGAGGGCTCCTACGAGCAGTACTTC.

The CDR3 DNA follows: TGTGCCAGCAGTTATAGGGAGTGGGAGACCCAGTACTTC. This gives the protein CASSYREWETQYF. V and J are TRBV6-6 and TRBJ2-5, with a weak D call TRBD2 (5 bases). The CDR3 extends over 13 amino acids. Per the germline V gene, CDR1 is MNHNY and CDR2 is SVGAGI (reference sequence). The ends were cut back, 3 bases at V and 5 bases at J, with 10 bases in the middle.

This rearrangement joins TRBV6-1 to TRBJ1-1; D may be TRBD1 (5 bases). From germline, CDR1 is MNHNS and CDR2 SASEGT. V was trimmed by 8 bases and J by 2 bases, leaving 15 bases between them. CDR3 length: 14 amino acids. The CDR3 is CASLRRGYNTEAFF. Here the CDR3 DNA reads TGTGCCAGCCTACGGAGGGGATATAACACTGAAGCTTTCTTT.

This chain joins TRBV29-1 and TRBJ2-5; no reliable D call. Trimming stripped 1 base from V and 4 bases from J, with 7 bases between. The CDR3 spans 12 residues. Germline V gene data show CDR1 as SQVTM and CDR2 as ANQGSEA. CDR3 nucleotides: TGCAGCGTTGAAGTTAGAGCAGAGACCCAGTACTTC. This codes for CSVEVRAETQYF.

This chain joins TRBV27 and TRBJ2-1; 10 nucleotides align to TRBD2. CDR1 is MNHEY, CDR2 SMNVEV, per germline (reference sequence). This CDR3 contains 18 residues. The trim removed 7 bases at V and 4 bases at J, leaving 16 bases unmatched. In DNA form, the CDR3 reads TGTGCCAGCACCTCCGGTAGCGGGAGGTCCCCTATATACAATGAGCAGTTCTTC. Residues: CASTSGSGRSPIYNEQFF.

The J gene is TRBJ2-7, the V gene TRBV28; no clear D gene. V lost 2 bases, J lost 5 bases, and 10 bases lay in between. Germline V gene data show CDR1 as MDHEN and CDR2 as SYDVKM. CDR3 length: 13 residues. CDR3 in amino acids: CASSLRGPDEQYF. Written as DNA, the CDR3 is TGTGCCAGCAGTTTACGAGGCCCCGACGAGCAGTACTTC.

V gene TRBV19 combines with J gene TRBJ1-1, with D perhaps TRBD1 (6 bases). CDR3 length equals 16 residues. CDR1 is LNHDA and CDR2 is SQIVND in the germline V gene (reference sequence). V was trimmed by 6 bases and J by 1 base, leaving 18 bases between them. Here the CDR3 reads CASSRTQGHRNTEAFF. In DNA form, the CDR3 reads TGTGCCAGTAGCCGGACCCAGGGACATCGGAACACTGAAGCTTTCTTT.

This clone has only one observation. The chain couples TRBV6-5 to TRBJ1-2; 9 positions match TRBD1. Germline V lookup: CDR1 MNHEY, CDR2 SVGAGI. The V gene end was trimmed by 2 bases and the J gene end by 8 bases; junction bases not matched to a gene: 6. The length of the CDR3 is 14 residues. In DNA, the CDR3 is TGTGCCAGCAGTTACGGGGGACAGGGTAGCGGCTACACCTTC. As protein: CASSYGGQGSGYTF.

V gene TRBV11-3 combines with J gene TRBJ1-2; tentative D call: TRBD1 (5 bases). Germline V gene sequence: CDR1 SGHNT, CDR2 YENEEA. V gave up 3 bases and J gave up 2 bases, with 10 bases separating them. This CDR3 has 14 residues. The CDR3 DNA is TGTGCCAGCAGCTTGCGGACACCCAACTATGGCTACACCTTC. Encoded protein: CASSLRTPNYGYTF.

The V call is TRBV5-1, the J call TRBJ2-5; 7 bases align to TRBD1. The CDR3 extends over 14 amino acids. Germline CDR1 is SGHRS and CDR2 is YFSETQ. Losses at the gene ends were 3 bases for V and 5 bases for J; bases not matched to a gene: 7. This CDR3 reads CASSSEGRGETQYF. DNA for the CDR3: TGCGCCAGCAGCTCAGAAGGCAGGGGGGAGACCCAGTACTTC.

The chain has TRBV7-2 and TRBJ2-7; D is undetermined. Germline CDR1 reads SGHTA; CDR2 reads FQGNSA. V lost 4 bases to trimming and J lost 3 bases, with 4 bases between them. The CDR3 runs to 11 residues. Written as DNA, the CDR3 is TGTGCCAGCAGCTCCTACTACGAGCAGTACTTC. Translated: CASSSYYEQYF.

This rearrangement joins TRBV30 to TRBJ1-5; 12 positions agree with TRBD1. Germline trimming cut 5 bases from V and 5 bases from J; bases unmatched to any gene: 7. Germline CDR1 GTSNPN, CDR2 SVGIG (reference sequence). The CDR3 is 15 amino acids. This CDR3 is CAWGRDRGPHQPQHF. DNA for the CDR3: TGTGCCTGGGGAAGGGACAGGGGGCCGCATCAGCCCCAGCATTTT. Full variable domain (missing parts from reference TRBV30 and TRBJ1-5): SQTIHQWPATLVQPVGSPLSLECTVEGTSNPNLYWYRQAAGRGLQLLFYSVGIGQISSEVPQNLSASRPQDRQFILSSKKLLLSDSGFYLCAWGRDRGPHQPQHFGDGTRLSIL.

This sequence joins TRBV6-1 and TRBJ2-4; maybe TRBD2 (6 bases). CDR3 length equals 19 residues. Germline V gives CDR1 MNHNS, CDR2 SASEGT. The V end lost 2 bases, the J end lost 0 bases, and 20 bases lay between the germline ends. CDR3 residues: CASSESFGSDGLAKNIQYF. The CDR3 nucleotides read TGTGCCAGCAGTGAAAGTTTCGGGAGTGACGGACTAGCCAAAAACATTCAGTACTTC.

The CDR3 nucleotides read TGCGCCAGCAGTTACACCTCTGGGGCCAACGTCCTGACTTTC. This translates into CASSYTSGANVLTF. The rearrangement joins TRBV10-2 to TRBJ2-6, with no clear D. This CDR3 region has 14 residues. Trimming cost V 5 bases and J 0 bases, with 5 bases left between them. The germline V gene encodes CDR1 WSHSY and CDR2 SAAADI.

The chain links TRBV19 to TRBJ2-3; 9 bases agree with TRBD2. The CDR3 is made up of 17 amino acids. The trim removed 4 bases at V and 2 bases at J, leaving 10 bases unmatched. Looked up from germline, CDR1 is LNHDA and CDR2 is SQIVND (reference sequence). The CDR3 here is CASSTSLTSGYTDTQYF. CDR3 in DNA: TGTGCCAGTAGTACCTCTTTAACTAGCGGGTACACAGATACGCAGTATTTT.

This chain joins TRBV6-4 and TRBJ1-1; the D is unclear. Germline V gene lookup returns CDR1 MRHNA and CDR2 SNTAGT. The CDR3 consists of 13 residues. V was clipped by 4 bases and J by 5 bases, with 11 bases between them. CDR3 residues: CASSAQAGTEAFF. The CDR3 nucleotides are TGTGCCAGCAGTGCCCAGGCGGGGACTGAAGCTTTCTTT.

Concerning this clone itself: The same CDR3 arises from other DNA sequences in this sample as well. This chain uses TRBV5-1 with TRBJ1-1; 7 bases are shared with TRBD1. The CDR3 covers 15 residues. The germline CDR1 and CDR2 sequences are SGHRS and YFSETQ. V lost 4 bases, J lost 1 base, and 7 bases stayed unmatched. CDR3: CASSLIAGGNTEAFF. The CDR3 DNA reads as TGCGCCAGCAGCCTGATCGCAGGGGGGAACACTGAAGCTTTCTTT.